This is a list of T cell receptor beta chains from one sample in a study of blood T cells in healthy people across ages. Each CDR3 protein gets one entry after TCRdb re-called the 5' RACE reads with MiXCR. The table includes 1.5 million to 2 million distinct CDR3 sequences, around 48% detected once. Sequences were obtained from blood. These receptors were taken from a woman aged 40 to 49 in good health. The CDR3 runs from the conserved cysteine through the conserved F or W.

v_call: TRBV7-2
j_call: TRBJ2-7
cdr3_aa: CASSPGTYSYEQYF

v_call: TRBV12-3/TRBV12-4
j_call: TRBJ2-7
cdr3_aa: CASSRRGTPGQYF

v_call: TRBV4-3
j_call: TRBJ2-7
cdr3_aa: CASSQDTGKGLGEQYF

v_call: TRBV28
j_call: TRBJ2-5
cdr3_aa: CASSTPRGQETQYF

v_call: TRBV20-1
j_call: TRBJ2-5
cdr3_aa: CSASWRGTQETQYF

v_call: TRBV12-3/TRBV12-4
j_call: TRBJ1-1
cdr3_aa: CASSLHGLGPEAFF

v_call: TRBV2
j_call: TRBJ1-2
cdr3_aa: CASSVGDYTF

v_call: TRBV14
j_call: TRBJ1-1
cdr3_aa: CASSLGPDTEAFF

v_call: TRBV2
j_call: TRBJ2-3
cdr3_aa: CASITAVSTTDTQYF

v_call: TRBV21-1
j_call: TRBJ2-1
cdr3_aa: CASSKARLAENEQFF

v_call: TRBV6-1
j_call: TRBJ1-2
cdr3_aa: CATRQGPNYGYTF

v_call: TRBV3-1
j_call: TRBJ2-4
cdr3_aa: CASGNSGGAAKNIQYF

v_call: TRBV4-3
j_call: TRBJ2-5
cdr3_aa: CASSQEPEETQYF

v_call: TRBV7-2
j_call: TRBJ2-7
cdr3_aa: CASSLGVASGAYEQYF

v_call: TRBV7-9
j_call: TRBJ2-5
cdr3_aa: CASSLGGQRPETQYF

v_call: TRBV3-1
j_call: TRBJ1-6
cdr3_aa: CASSHVSRGTPLHF

v_call: TRBV20-1
j_call: TRBJ2-3
cdr3_aa: CSAGEAVTDTQYF

v_call: TRBV12-3/TRBV12-4
j_call: TRBJ2-5
cdr3_aa: CASSSNQETQYF

v_call: TRBV7-8
j_call: TRBJ2-7
cdr3_aa: CASSFPGQKTYEQYF

v_call: TRBV25-1
j_call: TRBJ1-2
cdr3_aa: CASSIGGGAYTF

v_call: TRBV15
j_call: TRBJ2-1
cdr3_aa: CATSRDAGGSYNEQFF

v_call: TRBV28
j_call: TRBJ2-1
cdr3_aa: CASSPWAAAYNEQFF

v_call: TRBV28
j_call: TRBJ1-5
cdr3_aa: CASSSTQGGQLNPQHF

v_call: TRBV5-1
j_call: TRBJ2-1
cdr3_aa: CASSETGIADNEQFF

v_call: TRBV29-1
j_call: TRBJ2-6
cdr3_aa: CSVRTASGANVLTF